The clone carrying this T cell receptor (beta chain) came up many times. This specimen comes from a study of patients and donors after allogeneic stem cell transplantation. In TCRdb, the RT-PCR reads were re-called with MiXCR into one record per CDR3 protein. The sample has 70,000 to 95,000 distinct CDR3 sequences; around 5% are singletons. The germline CDR1 and CDR2 sequences are LGHDT and YNNKEL (reference sequence). The CDR3 covers 15 residues. J gave up 5 bases and V 1 base, and 5 bases lay outside the gene matches. The TCR originated in a human donor who was either an allogeneic HSCT recipient or a stem cell or donor lymphocyte infusion donor (not recorded which). It is not recorded whose cells these are; they may come from a transplant donor. The V gene is TRBV3-1, the J gene TRBJ2-5; 9 nucleotides line up with TRBD2. The material sequenced was blood, either unsorted or a sorted T cell fraction (not recorded which). The CDR3 DNA is TGTGCCAGCAGCCAAGGGCGGGGGGGCTTGGAGACCCAGTACTTC. It encodes CASSQGRGGLETQYF.